This T cell receptor beta chain was documented in a study of T-cell reconstitution after alpha-beta-depleted transplantation in children. Whole-study findings and limits: A year post-transplant, T-cell counts and diversity derived mostly from newly produced T cells.

In its sample, this clonotype was seen many times. As yet, its antigen is unknown. Germline loops: CDR1 DFQATT, CDR2 SNEGSKA (reference sequence). The CDR3 contains 13 residues. Trimming took off 0 bases at V and 0 bases at J, with 6 bases between the two ends. A library of TCRbeta sequences, prepared with unique molecular identifiers, was generated. TCRdb used MiXCR to reprocess the PCR reads, holding one entry per CDR3 protein. The data show 450,000 to 600,000 distinct CDR3 sequences, roughly a tenth seen once. The sequence came from a child aged 2-15 years with inherited bone marrow failure, due to receive a stem cell transplant. Material: PBMCs, obtained before TCRalphabeta/CD19-depleted stem cell transplant. This chain connects TRBV20-1 to TRBJ2-7; no clear D. DNA for the CDR3: TGCAGTGCTAGAGATGGCTACTCCTACGAGCAGTACTTC. Its translation: CSARDGYSYEQYF.